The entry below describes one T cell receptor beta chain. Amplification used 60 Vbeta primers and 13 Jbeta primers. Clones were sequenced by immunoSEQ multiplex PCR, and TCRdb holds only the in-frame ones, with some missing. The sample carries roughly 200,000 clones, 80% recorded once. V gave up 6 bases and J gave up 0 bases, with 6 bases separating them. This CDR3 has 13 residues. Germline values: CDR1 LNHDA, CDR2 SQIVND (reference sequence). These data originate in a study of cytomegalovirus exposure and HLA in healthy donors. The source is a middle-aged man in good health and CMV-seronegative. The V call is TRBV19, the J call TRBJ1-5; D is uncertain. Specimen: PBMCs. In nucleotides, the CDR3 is TGTGCCAGTAGCACTTTTAGCAATCAGCCCCAGCATTTT. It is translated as CASSTFSNQPQHF.